These T cell receptor beta chains were read from a single sample in a study of CD8 T cells in Susac syndrome. TCRdb independently ran MiXCR on the immunoSEQ multiplex PCR reads; one entry per CDR3 protein. Of 150,000 to 200,000 distinct CDR3 sequences listed, about 95% are singletons. What was sequenced was CD4+ T cells from PBMCs. These receptors all stem from a human donor in good health. Both conserved end residues are trimmed from each CDR3.

TRBV7-9	TRBJ2-1	ASSLGLGLAVDEQF
TRBV20-1	TRBJ2-3	SAVDSGLDTQY
TRBV12-3/TRBV12-4	TRBJ2-7	ASSFFKYEQY
TRBV29-1	TRBJ2-1	SAEGLAGKEQF
TRBV16	TRBJ2-2	ASSQDGRGAGELF
TRBV12-3/TRBV12-4	TRBJ2-3	ASSPWVRGTDTQY
TRBV5-1	TRBJ1-4	ASSLQVGKNEKLF
TRBV11-3	TRBJ2-3	ASSRGIDTQY
TRBV29-1	TRBJ2-4	SVEGDRGVGIQY
TRBV24-1	TRBJ2-4	ATSDPRGPGNIQY
TRBV20-1	TRBJ2-3	SARAPGLSTDTQY
TRBV12-3/TRBV12-4	TRBJ2-7	ASSFRVPYEQY
TRBV20-1	TRBJ2-2	SARGRGTNTGELF
TRBV2	TRBJ2-7	ASSSTGTGSPYEQY
TRBV7-8	TRBJ2-4	ASSLGTSGPWLSIQY
TRBV28	TRBJ1-5	ASISPGLSHQPQH
TRBV20-1	TRBJ1-2	SVSRGDGYT
TRBV7-9	TRBJ2-3	ASSLIRDFTDTQY
TRBV28	TRBJ2-1	ASTGLAEYNEQF
TRBV25-1	TRBJ2-5	ASRSTGWETQY
TRBV30	TRBJ2-7	AWQRRTRGEQY
TRBV9	TRBJ2-3	ASSVAWGSTDTQY
TRBV7-9	TRBJ2-3	ASSSGTGTDTQY
TRBV29-1	TRBJ2-7	SVGPDFGQY
TRBV25-1	TRBJ1-2	ASSGGYGYT
TRBV20-1	TRBJ2-5	SASLGQAQETQY
TRBV20-1	TRBJ2-1	SAGTSGRASEQF
TRBV3-1	TRBJ2-6	ASSQRGSGANVLT
TRBV30	TRBJ1-1	AWSGGGATEAF
TRBV12-3/TRBV12-4	TRBJ2-4	ASSLASQGVAKNIQY
TRBV11-3	TRBJ2-1	ASSPQTSVYNEQF